Below are 8 T cell receptor beta chains sequenced from a single sample in a study of cytomegalovirus exposure and HLA in healthy donors. Vbeta (60) and Jbeta (13) primers were used in the PCR. Produced via immunoSEQ multiplex PCR; TCRdb's table is partial and in-frame only. Counted here are roughly 110,000 clones, around 70% occurring once; the ten biggest clones make up roughly 0.79%. Sequenced sample: PBMCs. These TCRs come from a boy between 10 and 17 years old in good health and CMV-seronegative.

The chain combines TRBV29-1 with TRBJ2-5; 9 bases map to TRBD2. The CDR3 extends over 13 amino acids. Losses at the gene ends were 7 bases for V and 5 bases for J; bases not matched to a gene: 8. CDR1 is SQVTM, CDR2 ANQGSEA, per germline. The CDR3 sequence: CSGMGGGVETQYF. The CDR3 DNA sequence: TGCAGCGGGATGGGCGGGGGGGTGGAGACCCAGTACTTC.

The V call is TRBV6-6, the J call TRBJ1-1; D ambiguous. The V and J ends lost 5 bases and 1 base respectively, with 17 bases between them. Germline CDR1 MNHNY, CDR2 SVGAGI (reference sequence). The CDR3 is made up of 16 amino acids. CDR3 sequence: CASSTPPGIKNTEAFF. The CDR3 DNA is TGTGCCAGCAGTACCCCCCCAGGAATCAAGAACACTGAAGCTTTCTTT.

The CDR3 region is CASSFRSGPYEQYF. CDR3 nucleotides: TGTGCCAGCAGTTTCCGTAGCGGTCCCTACGAGCAGTACTTC. The chain has TRBV27 and TRBJ2-7; D perhaps matches TRBD2 (6 bases). Per germline, CDR1 MNHEY and CDR2 SMNVEV (reference sequence). The CDR3 extends over 14 amino acids. V was shortened by 3 bases and J by 2 bases, with 11 bases between the two germline ends.

This chain links TRBV11-3 with TRBJ2-1; 9 positions match TRBD2. The CDR3 loop spans 18 amino acids. Germline CDR1 SGHNT, CDR2 YENEEA. Trimming at V came to 5 bases and at J to 8 bases, leaving 19 bases not matched to a gene. CDR3 sequence (DNA): TGTGCCAGCAGCCCCCGGGCGTTTAGCGGGGGACCAGGGCATGAGCAGTTCTTC. Protein product: CASSPRAFSGGPGHEQFF.

This clone was detected only once. The V gene is TRBV28, the J gene TRBJ1-1; unclear D gene. Germline CDR1 is MDHEN and CDR2 is SYDVKM. V shed 5 bases and J shed 4 bases, with 17 bases lying between them. CDR3 size: 15 residues. CDR3 in DNA: TGTGCCAGCAGTCCCTTAGCGGGTTGGGGCACTGAAGCTTTCTTT. Translating gives CASSPLAGWGTEAFF.

The sample holds a few counts of this clone. V usage is TRBV12-5 and J usage is TRBJ1-5; D call uncertain. V lost 4 bases and J lost 6, with 28 bases in between. The CDR3 runs to 19 residues. From germline, CDR1 is LGHNT and CDR2 FRNRAP. As DNA, the CDR3 is TGTGCTAGTGGTTCCAACCCGGGAGAACTCCTTTGGGCGAGTCAGCCCCAGCATTTT. As protein: CASGSNPGELLWASQPQHF.

The chain employs TRBV27 and TRBJ2-7; 15 nucleotides align to TRBD2. Germline V gene sequence: CDR1 MNHEY, CDR2 SMNVEV (reference sequence). CDR3 size: 17 residues. With 7 bases clipped from V and 3 bases from J, the junction kept 10 bases outside the gene matches. This chain's CDR3 is CASTPGTSGRSGYEQYF. The CDR3 coding sequence is TGTGCCAGCACTCCCGGGACTAGCGGGAGGTCGGGCTACGAGCAGTACTTC.

This clone has more than one count but fewer than ten. The V call is TRBV5-6, the J call TRBJ2-7; weak D call: TRBD1 (7 bases). CDR1 and CDR2 (germline): SGHDT, YYEEEE. The CDR3 sequence is 13 residues long. Trimming left V 2 bases short and J 6 bases short, with 12 bases between. The CDR3 is CASSFRGRSEQYF. The DNA of the CDR3 is TGTGCCAGCAGCTTCAGGGGGAGGTCCGAGCAGTACTTC.